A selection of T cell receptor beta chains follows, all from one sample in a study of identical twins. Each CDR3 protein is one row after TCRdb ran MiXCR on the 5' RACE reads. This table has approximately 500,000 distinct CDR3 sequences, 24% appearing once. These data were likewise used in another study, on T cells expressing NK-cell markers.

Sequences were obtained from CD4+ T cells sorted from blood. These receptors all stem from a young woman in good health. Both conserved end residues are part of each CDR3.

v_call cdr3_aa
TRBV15 CATSRDLGNTEAFF
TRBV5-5 CASSLTDSGGNTIYF
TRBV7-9 CASSPLTGELFF
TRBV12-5 CASATGVFYEQYF
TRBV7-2 CASSLQGFETQYF
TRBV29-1 CSVGGGTGTDTQYF
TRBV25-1 CASSEPGAKNIQYF
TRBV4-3 CASSQESSGNGELFF
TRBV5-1 CASSSNRYTDTQYF
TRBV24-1 CATSDPPPSTQYF
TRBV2 CAIVPSGRETQYF
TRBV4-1 CASSRAGRNEKLFF
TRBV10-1 CASSRAGPSYNEQFF
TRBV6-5 CASSYGGAPSGANVLTF
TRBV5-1 CASSFRFLDEQYF
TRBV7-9 CASSSGQLEAYEQYF
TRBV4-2 CASSQLSDGEQYF
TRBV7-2 CASSIVAGGTYEQYF
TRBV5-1 CASSSGQGKTQYF
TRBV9 CASRAGTSTDTQYF
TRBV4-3 CASSQRPGDSYEQYF
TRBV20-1 CSARRTPDSHEQYF
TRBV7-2 CASSLDGNTDTQYF
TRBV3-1 CASSLTSGGANEQFF
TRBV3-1 CASSRQPSAREQFF
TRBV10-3 CATTSDSSGANVLTF
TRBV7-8 CASSLVPRGQETQYF
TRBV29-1 CSVEGAGPLDLYEQYF
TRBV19 CASTADRASYNEQFF
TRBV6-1 CASCLGAKLAAYYEQYF
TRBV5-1 CASRLGQGATEAFF
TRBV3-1 CASSQVRVGELFF
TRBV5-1 CASSLGTGEYEQYF
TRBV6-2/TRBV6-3 CASRTTSTHGYTF
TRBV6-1 CASRSGTLRGETQYF
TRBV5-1 CASSLDEEGGNGETQYF
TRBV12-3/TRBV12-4 CASSHDGGTQYF
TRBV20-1 CSARGAGGSEQYF
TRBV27 CASSKGVVSYEQYF
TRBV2 CASSDNYEQYF